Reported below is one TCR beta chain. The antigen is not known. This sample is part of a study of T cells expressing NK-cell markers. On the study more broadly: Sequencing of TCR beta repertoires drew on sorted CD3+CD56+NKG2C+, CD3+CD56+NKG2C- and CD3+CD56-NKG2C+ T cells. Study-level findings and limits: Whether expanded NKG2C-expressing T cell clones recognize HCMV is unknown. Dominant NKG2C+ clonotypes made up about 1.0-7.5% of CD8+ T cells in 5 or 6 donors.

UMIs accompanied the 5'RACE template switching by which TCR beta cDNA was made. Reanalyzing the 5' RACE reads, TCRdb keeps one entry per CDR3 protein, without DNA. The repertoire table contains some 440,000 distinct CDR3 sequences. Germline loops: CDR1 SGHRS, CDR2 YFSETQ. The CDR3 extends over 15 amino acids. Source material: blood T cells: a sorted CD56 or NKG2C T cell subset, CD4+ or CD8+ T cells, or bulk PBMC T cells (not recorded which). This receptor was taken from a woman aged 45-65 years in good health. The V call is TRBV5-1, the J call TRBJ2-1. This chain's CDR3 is CASSLGQGPYNEQFF.